The 18 T cell receptor beta chains in this list originate from one sample, sequenced in a study of CD8+CD57+ T cells in acquired aplastic anemia (dated by TCRdb to about 2018). Reads for this sample came from an Illumina HiSeq 2000. Genomic DNA was used as template for profiling of TCR beta VDJ combinations and CDR3 sequences. TCRdb trimmed the raw reads at Q25, called clones with MiXCR and kept productive beta chains. Each entry merges the rows of one CDR3 protein and shows their most common DNA and genes. The sample records under 350,000 distinct CDR3 sequences, about three fifths of which are singletons. The top ten clonotypes cover under 1.5% of the sample. Expansion of CD8+CD57+ cells had been shown by flow cytometry in the patients chosen for sequencing. Sequencing was performed on sorted CD4+, CD8+, or CD8+CD57+ T cells (not recorded which) from PBMCs. These receptors were collected from a human donor with aplastic anemia.

The CDR3 nucleotides are TGTGCCAGCAGCCGAGCAGGGGATCAGCCCCAGCATTTT. Its translation: CASSRAGDQPQHF. This chain links TRBV4-2 with TRBJ1-5; D possibly corresponds to TRBD1 (6 bases). This CDR3 contains 13 residues. V lost 4 bases, J lost 5 bases, and 9 bases lay in between. Germline-derived CDR1 and CDR2 are LGHNA and YNFKEQ.

The rearrangement uses TRBV10-3 and TRBJ2-7, with TRBD1 identical over 9 bases. Germline CDR1 is ENHRY and CDR2 is SYGVKD. This CDR3 spans 14 amino acids. After removal of 7 bases from V and 5 bases from J, the junction contained 9 bases not matched to a gene. The CDR3 loop is CAINLTGGRNEQYF. The DNA of the CDR3 is TGTGCCATCAACTTGACAGGGGGGAGGAACGAGCAGTACTTC.

This clonotype has a handful of counts. The chain recombines TRBV9 with TRBJ2-7; 8 bases are a match to TRBD1. The CDR3 has 15 residues. CDR1 is SGDLS and CDR2 is YYNGEE in the germline V gene. V lost 1 base, J lost 2 bases, and 5 bases stayed unmatched. The CDR3 nucleotides read TGTGCCAGCAGCGTAACCGGGACAGGCCCCTACGAGCAGTACTTC. Translating gives CASSVTGTGPYEQYF.

The chain links TRBV7-9 to TRBJ2-1; 7 bases align to TRBD2. Germline V gene sequence: CDR1 SEHNR, CDR2 FQNEAQ (reference sequence). J was trimmed by 8 bases and V by 7 bases; bases with no gene match: 11. The CDR3 extends over 14 amino acids. The CDR3 region has the DNA TGTGCCAGCATTGGGAGGGTCCTTAAGGATGAGCAGTTCTTC. Its protein is CASIGRVLKDEQFF. The whole variable domain, remainder taken from reference TRBV7-9 and TRBJ2-1, is DTGVSQNPRHKITKRGQNVTFRCDPISEHNRLYWYRQTLGQGPEFLTYFQNEAQLEKSRLLSDRFSAERPKGSFSTLEIQRTEQGDSAMYLCASIGRVLKDEQFFGPGTRLTVL.

The genes are TRBV20-1 and TRBJ2-3; D call uncertain. V was pared by 6 bases and J by 6 bases, with 19 bases between. CDR3 size: 14 residues. CDR1 DFQATT and CDR2 SNEGSKA come from the germline V gene (reference sequence). CDR3 bases: TGCAGTGCCAACACCTACCTTCCTCCGGATACGCAGTATTTT. This gives the protein CSANTYLPPDTQYF.

This clonotype showed up just once. This sequence joins TRBV3-1 and TRBJ1-4, with D perhaps matching TRBD1 (5 bases). This CDR3 contains 17 residues. V was cut by 4 bases and J by 10 bases, with 25 bases left in between. Germline lookup yields CDR1 LGHDT and CDR2 YNNKEL (reference sequence). The CDR3 sequence: CASSLNQDTHRSGKLFF. In DNA, the CDR3 is TGTGCCAGCAGCCTCAACCAGGACACTCACCGCTCTGGAAAACTGTTTTTT.

J is TRBJ2-7 and V is TRBV7-9; 9 bases fit TRBD1. V shed 5 bases and J 2 bases; nucleotides not matched to a gene: 7. CDR3 length: 15 residues. The germline V gene has CDR1 SEHNR and CDR2 FQNEAQ (reference sequence). The CDR3 spells CASSVVGDRAYEQYF. CDR3 DNA: TGTGCCAGCAGCGTAGTTGGGGACAGGGCCTACGAGCAGTACTTC.

The chain recombines TRBV14 with TRBJ2-2; D gene ambiguous. The CDR3 runs to 13 residues. Trimming took 0 bases from V and 6 from J, leaving 5 bases between them. CDR1 is SGHDN and CDR2 is FVKESK in the germline V gene. CDR3 DNA: TGTGCCAGCAGCCAAGATCTCGCCGGGGAGCTGTTTTTT. This codes for CASSQDLAGELFF.

This clonotype was seen only once. This chain connects TRBV7-4 to TRBJ2-2; possible D gene TRBD2, 5 bases. V lost 5 bases, J lost 8 bases, and 15 bases lay in between. Germline V gives CDR1 SGHVT, CDR2 SQSDAQ. This CDR3 has 14 amino acids. CDR3 sequence (DNA): TGTGCCAGCAGCCCGCGGCCGGTAGCGGGGGAGCTGTTTTTT. Translating it yields CASSPRPVAGELFF. Using reference TRBV7-4 and TRBJ2-2 for the parts outside the CDR3, the full variable domain is GAGVSQSPRYKVAKRGRDVALRCDSISGHVTLYWYRQTLGQGSEVLTYSQSDAQRDKSGRPSGRFSAERPERSVSTLKIQRTEQGDSAVYLCASSPRPVAGELFFGEGSRLTVL.

The rearrangement links TRBV19 to TRBJ1-2, with a tentative D call TRBD1 (6 bases). The CDR3 spans 15 residues. V gave up 6 bases and J gave up 6 bases, with 20 bases separating them. The V gene's germline CDR1 is LNHDA and CDR2 SQIVND (reference sequence). Here the CDR3 reads CASSPGGGRRNGYTF. CDR3 in DNA: TGTGCCAGTAGCCCGGGGGGGGGGCGTAGGAATGGCTACACCTTC.

This rearrangement joins TRBV11-2 to TRBJ1-5, with 10 positions matching TRBD1. The CDR3 sequence is 13 residues long. J lost 9 bases, V lost 5 bases, and 4 bases had no gene match. Germline V gene lookup returns CDR1 SGHAT and CDR2 FQNNGV. This chain's CDR3 is CASSAGQGMPQHF. The CDR3 region has the DNA TGTGCCAGCAGCGCGGGACAGGGGATGCCCCAGCATTTT. Full variable domain (remainder filled in from reference TRBV11-2 and TRBJ1-5): EAGVAQSPRYKIIEKRQSVAFWCNPISGHATLYWYQQILGQGPKLLIQFQNNGVVDDSQLPKDRFSAERLKGVDSTLKIQPAKLEDSAVYLCASSAGQGMPQHFGDGTRLSIL.

The V gene is TRBV24-1, the J gene TRBJ2-5, with D tentatively TRBD1 or TRBD2 (6 bases each). Germline lookup yields CDR1 KGHDR and CDR2 SFDVKD. The CDR3 has 15 residues. The V and J ends lost 7 bases and 2 bases respectively, with 16 bases between them. CDR3 loop: CATRGPGGPQETQYF. Written as DNA, the CDR3 is TGTGCCACCAGGGGTCCCGGGGGCCCTCAAGAGACCCAGTACTTC.

This chain joins TRBV18 and TRBJ1-2; TRBD1 matches at 8 bases. V was pared by 0 bases and J by 8 bases, with 8 bases of the junction left unmatched. Germline V lookup: CDR1 KGHSH, CDR2 LQKENI. This CDR3 is 15 amino acids long. The DNA for the CDR3 is TGTGCCAGCTCACCACCAGGCCAGGGGGCCGAAGGCTACACCTTC. Translated, it gives CASSPPGQGAEGYTF.

The chain recombines TRBV20-1 with TRBJ2-7, with TRBD1 as a possible D gene (5 bases). V was cut by 1 base and J by 0 bases, with 13 bases left in between. Germline values: CDR1 DFQATT, CDR2 SNEGSKA (reference sequence). The CDR3 contains 15 residues. The CDR3 here is CSARGGQGISYEQYF. The CDR3 DNA follows: TGCAGTGCTAGAGGGGGCCAGGGTATCTCCTACGAGCAGTACTTC.

Only a few counts were recorded for this clonotype. J is TRBJ2-7 and V is TRBV2; 10 positions agree with TRBD2. The ends lost 3 bases at V and 2 bases at J; junction bases unmatched: 4. The CDR3 consists of 15 residues. Germline values: CDR1 SNHLY, CDR2 FYNNEI. CDR3 in DNA: TGTGCCAGCAGTGAGCGAGCGGGAGGGCCCTACGAGCAGTACTTC. It specifies CASSERAGGPYEQYF.

This clonotype was seen a few times. Here the CDR3 reads CASNGGQGGYGYTF. DNA for the CDR3: TGCGCCAGCAACGGCGGACAGGGTGGCTATGGCTACACCTTC. The chain recombines TRBV5-1 with TRBJ1-2, with 8 nucleotides matching TRBD1. This CDR3 comprises 14 residues. V lost 6 bases, J lost 4 bases, and 8 bases stayed unmatched. From germline, CDR1 is SGHRS and CDR2 YFSETQ.

This clonotype was seen just once. The chain couples TRBV2 to TRBJ1-2; maybe TRBD1 (5 bases). Germline CDR1 is SNHLY and CDR2 is FYNNEI. V was shortened by 7 bases and J by 5 bases, with 11 bases between the two germline ends. The CDR3 totals 12 residues. DNA for the CDR3: TGTGCCAGCACCCAGCGGGGGTATGGCTACACCTTC. Protein product: CASTQRGYGYTF.

This clonotype was observed a few times. The chain links TRBV7-9 to TRBJ1-1; 9 nucleotides agree with TRBD1. Per germline, CDR1 SEHNR and CDR2 FQNEAQ (reference sequence). With 5 bases clipped from V and 2 bases from J, the junction kept 9 bases outside the gene matches. This CDR3 has 16 residues. The CDR3 here is CASSPPRTGDNTEAFF. CDR3 nucleotides: TGTGCCAGCAGCCCCCCAAGGACAGGGGACAACACTGAAGCTTTCTTT.